This entry concerns a single TCR beta chain. This receptor's antigen is unknown. No much larger clonotype is one base removed from it; base qualities were not supplied. The instrument was an Illumina HiSeq 2500. Quantitative 5'-RACE with molecular barcodes was used to prepare TCR beta libraries. From the authors' description of their analysis: Disease-linked TCR variants were identified with a new computational method built on a probabilistic model of VDJ rearrangement. In TCRdb, the public reads were trimmed at Q25 with fastp and aligned with MiXCR, with productive beta chains retained. Here each entry gathers all rows of one CDR3 protein and keeps the most common genes and DNA. In this record, the V and J calls reflect TCRdb's handling and not the investigators' own analysis. This sample lists 150,000 to 200,000 distinct CDR3 sequences; 15% to 20% were detected once. The ten largest account for roughly 7.7% of the sample.

This entry is derived from a study of CD8 T cells in ankylosing spondylitis (dated 2017 in TCRdb). Context from the whole study: T cell receptor beta repertoires were profiled in healthy donors and ankylosing spondylitis patients so that disease-linked TCR variants could be found. In total, the full study cohort was made up of roughly 110 healthy donors and 25 ankylosing spondylitis patients. Peripheral blood was sampled, and synovial fluid was also collected from ankylosing spondylitis patients.

Clipping removes 7 bases from V and 4 bases from J, with 13 as the unmatched junction base count. The germline V gene (reference sequence) provides CDR1 MNHEY and CDR2 SMNVEV. The CDR3 measures 17 amino acids from cysteine to phenylalanine. CDR3 DNA is the only sequence kept; it has 51 bases, read in frame from the first base. General study outcomes and caveats: The disease-linked clones had a CD8+ phenotype and were found at relatively low frequencies in peripheral blood. Significant enrichment of the disease-linked clones was reported in matched synovial fluid samples from ankylosing spondylitis patients. Some motif variants were previously reported in synovial fluid and blood of reactive arthritis patients, suggesting common disease-initiation mechanisms. A TCR beta motif of several highly homologous amino acid variants appeared characteristic of blood from ankylosing spondylitis patients.

What was sequenced was blood, either unsorted or a sorted T cell fraction (not recorded which). This receptor chain uses TRBV27 and TRBJ1-2, with TRBD1 identical over 12 junction bases. The receptor comes from a male donor with ankylosing spondylitis or in good health (not recorded which). The encoded CDR3 is CASTWRDRGRESYGYTF. The DNA sequence reads TGTGCCAGCACTTGGAGGGACAGGGGGCGCGAGAGCTATGGCTACACCTTC.